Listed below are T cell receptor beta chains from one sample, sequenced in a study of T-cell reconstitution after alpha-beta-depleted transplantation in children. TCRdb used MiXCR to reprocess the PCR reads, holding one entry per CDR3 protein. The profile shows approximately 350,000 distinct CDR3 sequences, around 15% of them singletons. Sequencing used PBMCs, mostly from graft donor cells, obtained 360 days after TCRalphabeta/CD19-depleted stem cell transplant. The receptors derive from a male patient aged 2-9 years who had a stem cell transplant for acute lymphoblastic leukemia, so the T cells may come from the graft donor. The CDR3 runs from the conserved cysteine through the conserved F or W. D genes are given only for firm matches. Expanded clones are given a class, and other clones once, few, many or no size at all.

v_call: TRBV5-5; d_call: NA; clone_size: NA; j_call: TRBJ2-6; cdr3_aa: CASSSGRLSGANVLTF; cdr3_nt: TGTGCCAGCAGCTCCGGACGGCTCTCTGGGGCCAACGTCCTGACTTTC
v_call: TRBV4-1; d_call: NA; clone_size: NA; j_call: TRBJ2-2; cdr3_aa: CASSLEGSTGELFF; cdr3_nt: TGCGCCAGCAGCTTAGAAGGCTCCACCGGGGAGCTGTTTTTT
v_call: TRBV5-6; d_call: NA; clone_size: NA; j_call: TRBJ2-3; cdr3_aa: CASSLALWRDQDTQYF; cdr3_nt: TGTGCCAGCAGCCTGGCCCTGTGGCGGGACCAAGATACGCAGTATTTT
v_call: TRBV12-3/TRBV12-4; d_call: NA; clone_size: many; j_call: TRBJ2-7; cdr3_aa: CASSFRQGLEQYF; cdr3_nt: TGTGCCAGCAGTTTCCGACAGGGACTCGAGCAGTACTTC
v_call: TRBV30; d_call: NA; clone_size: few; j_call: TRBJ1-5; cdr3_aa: CAWREGGASAQHF; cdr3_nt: TGTGCCTGGAGGGAGGGGGGGGCCTCGGCCCAGCATTTT
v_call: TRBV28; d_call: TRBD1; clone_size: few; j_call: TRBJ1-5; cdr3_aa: CASSLSGQGDQPQHF; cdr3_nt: TGTGCCAGCAGTTTATCAGGACAGGGGGATCAGCCCCAGCATTTT
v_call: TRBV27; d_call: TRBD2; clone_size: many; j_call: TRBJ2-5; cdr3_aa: CASSSGTSDGKETQYF; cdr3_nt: TGTGCCAGCAGTTCCGGGACTAGCGATGGGAAGGAGACCCAGTACTTC
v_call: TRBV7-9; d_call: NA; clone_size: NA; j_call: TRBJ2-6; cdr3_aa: CASSLATGLSGANVLTF; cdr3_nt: TGTGCCAGCAGCTTAGCCACCGGACTCTCTGGGGCCAACGTCCTGACTTTC
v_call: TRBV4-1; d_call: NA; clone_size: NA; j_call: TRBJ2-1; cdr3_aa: CASSQEGTGLRRDEQFF; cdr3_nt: TGCGCCAGCAGCCAAGAGGGTACCGGGCTCAGAAGGGATGAGCAGTTCTTC
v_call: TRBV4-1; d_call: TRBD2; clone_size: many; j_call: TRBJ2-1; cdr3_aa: CASSHTSGRYNEQFF; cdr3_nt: TGCGCCAGCAGCCATACTAGCGGGAGGTACAATGAGCAGTTCTTC
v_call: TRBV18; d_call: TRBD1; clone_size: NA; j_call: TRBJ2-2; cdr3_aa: CASSSVTGSGELFF; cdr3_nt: TGTGCCAGCTCATCTGTGACAGGGTCCGGGGAGCTGTTTTTT
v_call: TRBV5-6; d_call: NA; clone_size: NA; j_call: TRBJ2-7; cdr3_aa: CASSLPGPSEQYF; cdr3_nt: TGTGCCAGCAGCTTGCCAGGCCCCAGCGAGCAGTACTTC
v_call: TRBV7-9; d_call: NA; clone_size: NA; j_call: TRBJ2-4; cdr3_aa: CASSLVDGQNIQYF; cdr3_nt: TGTGCCAGCAGCTTAGTGGATGGCCAAAACATTCAGTACTTC
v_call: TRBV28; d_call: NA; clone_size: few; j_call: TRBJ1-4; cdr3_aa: CASSPRGGVGEKLFF; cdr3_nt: TGTGCCAGCAGTCCAAGGGGAGGCGTCGGTGAAAAACTGTTTTTT
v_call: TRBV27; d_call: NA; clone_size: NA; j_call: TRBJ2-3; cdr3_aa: CASSLQGRNTQYF; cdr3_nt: TGTGCCAGCAGTTTGCAGGGGAGGAATACGCAGTATTTT
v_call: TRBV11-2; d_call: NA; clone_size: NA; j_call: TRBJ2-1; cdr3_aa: CASSLVGVGEDEQFF; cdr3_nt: TGTGCCAGCAGCTTAGTCGGGGTCGGAGAGGATGAGCAGTTCTTC
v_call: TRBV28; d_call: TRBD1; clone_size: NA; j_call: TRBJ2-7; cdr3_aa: CASSLIRGREQYF; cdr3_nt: TGTGCCAGCAGCCTAATCAGGGGGCGCGAGCAGTACTTC
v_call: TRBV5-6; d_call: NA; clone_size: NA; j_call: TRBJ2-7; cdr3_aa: CASSLQGGRTTYEQYF; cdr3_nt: TGTGCCAGCAGCCTTCAGGGGGGACGAACAACCTACGAGCAGTACTTC
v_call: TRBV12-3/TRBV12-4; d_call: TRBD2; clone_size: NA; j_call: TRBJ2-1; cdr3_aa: CASSLTSGLYNEQFF; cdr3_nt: TGTGCCAGCAGCCTGACTAGCGGCCTTTACAATGAGCAGTTCTTC
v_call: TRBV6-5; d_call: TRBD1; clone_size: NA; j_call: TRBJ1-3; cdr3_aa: CASSSRQGIDTIYF; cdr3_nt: TGTGCCAGCAGTTCCAGACAGGGTATAGACACCATATATTTT
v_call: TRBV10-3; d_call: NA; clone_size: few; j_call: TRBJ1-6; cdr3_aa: CAISATVNNSPLHF; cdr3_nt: TGTGCCATCAGTGCGACAGTAAATAATTCACCCCTCCACTTT
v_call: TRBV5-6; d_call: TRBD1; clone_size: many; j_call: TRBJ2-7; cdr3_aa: CASSHGQGYSEQYF; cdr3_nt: TGTGCCAGCAGCCACGGACAGGGATACTCCGAGCAGTACTTC
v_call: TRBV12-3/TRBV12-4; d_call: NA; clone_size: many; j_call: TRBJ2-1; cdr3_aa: CASAWGSSYNEQFF; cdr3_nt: TGTGCCAGCGCCTGGGGGAGCTCCTACAATGAGCAGTTCTTC
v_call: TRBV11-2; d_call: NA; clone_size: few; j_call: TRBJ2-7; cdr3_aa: CASSGTGSVDEQYF; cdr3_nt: TGTGCCAGCAGCGGTACAGGGAGCGTTGACGAGCAGTACTTC
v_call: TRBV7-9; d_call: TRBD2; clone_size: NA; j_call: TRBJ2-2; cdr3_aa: CASSSRGGGTGELFF; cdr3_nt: TGTGCCAGCAGCTCCAGAGGCGGGGGGACCGGGGAGCTGTTTTTT
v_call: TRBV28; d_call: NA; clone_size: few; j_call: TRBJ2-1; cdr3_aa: CASSPRDTRYNEQFF; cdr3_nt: TGTGCCAGCAGTCCACGGGACACTAGATACAATGAGCAGTTCTTC
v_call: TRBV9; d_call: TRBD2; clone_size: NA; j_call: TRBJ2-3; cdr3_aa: CASSARDYLTDTQYF; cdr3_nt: TGTGCCAGCAGCGCTCGGGACTACCTCACAGATACGCAGTATTTT
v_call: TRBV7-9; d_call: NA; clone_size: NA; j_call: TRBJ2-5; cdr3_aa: CASSLGSTFAQTQYF; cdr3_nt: TGTGCCAGCAGCTTAGGGTCCACCTTCGCGCAGACCCAGTACTTC
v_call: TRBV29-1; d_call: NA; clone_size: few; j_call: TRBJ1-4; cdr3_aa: CSARSATNEKLFF; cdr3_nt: TGCAGCGCCCGCAGTGCAACTAATGAAAAACTGTTTTTT
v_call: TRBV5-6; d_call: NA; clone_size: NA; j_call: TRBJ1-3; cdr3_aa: CASSDPGNGRNTIYF; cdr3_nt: TGTGCCAGCAGCGACCCAGGGAACGGTCGAAACACCATATATTTT
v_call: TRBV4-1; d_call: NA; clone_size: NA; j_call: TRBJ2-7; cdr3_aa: CASSQPDSSYEQYF; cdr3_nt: TGCGCCAGCAGCCAACCGGACAGCTCCTACGAGCAGTACTTC
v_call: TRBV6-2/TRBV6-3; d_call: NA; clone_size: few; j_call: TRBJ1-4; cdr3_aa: CASSYIQGGGDEKLFF; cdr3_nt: TGTGCCAGCAGTTACATACAGGGAGGCGGGGATGAAAAACTGTTTTTT
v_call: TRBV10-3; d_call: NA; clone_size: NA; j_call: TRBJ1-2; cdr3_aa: CAISGHSRGGYIF; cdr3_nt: TGTGCCATCAGTGGACATAGCCGTGGTGGCTACATCTTC
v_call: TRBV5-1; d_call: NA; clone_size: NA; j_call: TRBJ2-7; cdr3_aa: CASSLVAGTASYEQYF; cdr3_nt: TGCGCCAGCAGCTTGGTGGCTGGGACCGCTTCCTACGAGCAGTACTTC
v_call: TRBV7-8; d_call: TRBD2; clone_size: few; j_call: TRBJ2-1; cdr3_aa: CASSLVGGYVGEQFF; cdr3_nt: TGTGCCAGCAGCTTAGTGGGAGGGTACGTCGGTGAGCAGTTCTTC
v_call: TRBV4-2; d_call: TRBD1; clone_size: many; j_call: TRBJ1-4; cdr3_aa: CASSQDPGQGAEKLFF; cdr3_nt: TGTGCCAGCAGCCAAGATCCGGGACAGGGTGCTGAAAAACTGTTTTTT
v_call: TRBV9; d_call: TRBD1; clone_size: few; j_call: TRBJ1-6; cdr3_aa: CASSVGRLDRGSSYNSPLHF; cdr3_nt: TGTGCCAGCAGCGTAGGCCGACTCGACAGGGGGAGCTCCTATAATTCACCCCTCCACTTT
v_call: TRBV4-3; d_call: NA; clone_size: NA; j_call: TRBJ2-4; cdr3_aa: CASSQEDLRTGPVAKNIQYF; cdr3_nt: TGCGCCAGCAGCCAAGAGGACCTTCGTACAGGGCCCGTAGCCAAAAACATTCAGTACTTC
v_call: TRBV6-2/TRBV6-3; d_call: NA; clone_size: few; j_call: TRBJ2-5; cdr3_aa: CASSSESSNQETQYF; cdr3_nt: TGTGCCAGCAGTTCGGAGAGTAGTAACCAAGAGACCCAGTACTTC
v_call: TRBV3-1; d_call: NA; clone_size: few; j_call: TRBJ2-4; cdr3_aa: CASSHPGEGKNIQYF; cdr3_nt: TGTGCCAGCAGCCACCCAGGGGAAGGAAAAAACATTCAGTACTTC
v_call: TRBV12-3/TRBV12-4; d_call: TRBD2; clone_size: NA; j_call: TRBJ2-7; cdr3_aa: CASSLGTSGRILSYEQYF; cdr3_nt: TGTGCCAGCAGTTTAGGGACTAGCGGGAGGATCCTCTCCTACGAGCAGTACTTC
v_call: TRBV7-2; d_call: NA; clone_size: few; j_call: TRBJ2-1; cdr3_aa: CASRPDGHNEQFF; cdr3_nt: TGTGCCAGCCGGCCCGACGGCCACAATGAGCAGTTCTTC
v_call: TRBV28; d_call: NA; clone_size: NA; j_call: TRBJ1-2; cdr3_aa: CASSPPGNYGYTF; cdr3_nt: TGTGCCAGCAGTCCTCCGGGGAACTATGGCTACACCTTC
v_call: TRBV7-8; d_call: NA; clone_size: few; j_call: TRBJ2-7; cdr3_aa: CASSLNPRDPHYEQYF; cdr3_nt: TGTGCCAGCAGCTTAAATCCCCGGGACCCCCACTACGAGCAGTACTTC
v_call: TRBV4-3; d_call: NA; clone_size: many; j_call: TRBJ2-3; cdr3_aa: CASSQGTGSTDTQYF; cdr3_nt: TGCGCCAGCAGCCAAGGCACCGGTAGCACAGATACGCAGTATTTT
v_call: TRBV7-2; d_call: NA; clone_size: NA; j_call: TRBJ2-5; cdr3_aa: CASSLRLPSYQETQYF; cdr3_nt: TGTGCCAGCAGCCTTAGACTCCCGTCGTACCAAGAGACCCAGTACTTC
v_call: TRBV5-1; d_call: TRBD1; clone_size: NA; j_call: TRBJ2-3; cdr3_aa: CASSLITGVREDTQYF; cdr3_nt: TGCGCCAGCAGCTTAATCACAGGGGTTCGGGAAGATACGCAGTATTTT
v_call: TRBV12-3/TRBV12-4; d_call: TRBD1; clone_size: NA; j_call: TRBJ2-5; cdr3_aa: CASSPGQGVQETQYF; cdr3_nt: TGTGCCAGCAGTCCGGGACAGGGAGTACAAGAGACCCAGTACTTC
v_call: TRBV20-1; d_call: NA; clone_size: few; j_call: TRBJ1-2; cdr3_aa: CSARRRTVRFYGYTF; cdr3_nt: TGCAGTGCTAGGAGGAGGACAGTGCGATTCTATGGCTACACCTTC
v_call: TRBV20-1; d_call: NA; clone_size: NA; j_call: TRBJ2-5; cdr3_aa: CSAGPRDKHQETQYF; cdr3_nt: TGCAGTGCTGGCCCTCGGGACAAGCACCAAGAGACCCAGTACTTC
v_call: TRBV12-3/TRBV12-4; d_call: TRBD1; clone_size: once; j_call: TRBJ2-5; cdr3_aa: CASSPTGGVETQYF; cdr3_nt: TGTGCCAGCAGCCCCACAGGGGGCGTAGAGACCCAGTACTTC
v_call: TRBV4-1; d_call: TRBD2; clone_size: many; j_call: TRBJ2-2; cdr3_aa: CASSQQGAGGQTGELFF; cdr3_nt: TGCGCCAGCAGCCAACAGGGAGCGGGAGGTCAGACCGGGGAGCTGTTTTTT
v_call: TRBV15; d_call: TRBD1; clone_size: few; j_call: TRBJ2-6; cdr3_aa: CATSRGGQGRSGANVLTF; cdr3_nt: TGTGCCACCAGCAGAGGGGGACAGGGCCGCTCTGGGGCCAACGTCCTGACTTTC
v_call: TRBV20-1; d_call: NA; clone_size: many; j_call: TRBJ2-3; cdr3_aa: CSAQGNYTTPADTQYF; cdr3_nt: TGCAGTGCGCAAGGAAACTATACTACCCCGGCAGATACGCAGTATTTT